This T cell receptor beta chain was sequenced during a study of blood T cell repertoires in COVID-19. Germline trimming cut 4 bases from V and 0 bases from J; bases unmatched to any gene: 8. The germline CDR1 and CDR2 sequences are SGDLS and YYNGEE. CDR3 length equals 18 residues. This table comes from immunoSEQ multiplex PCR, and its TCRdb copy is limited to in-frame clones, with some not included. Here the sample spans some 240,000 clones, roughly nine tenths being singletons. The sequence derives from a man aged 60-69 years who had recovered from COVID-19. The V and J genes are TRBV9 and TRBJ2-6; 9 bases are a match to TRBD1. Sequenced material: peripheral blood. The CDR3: CASSSTGTGYSGANVLTF. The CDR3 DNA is TGTGCCAGCAGCTCTACCGGGACAGGGTACTCTGGGGCCAACGTCCTGACTTTC.